A single sample gave rise to the 20 T cell receptor gamma chains below, sequenced in a study of human gamma delta and Vdelta1 T cells. TCRdb reran clone calling via CATT on the PCR reads. The sample yields some 610 gamma-chain clones, roughly an eighth seen once. The sample consisted of Vdelta1 gamma-delta T cells from blood. The source of these receptors is a human donor in good health.

There are a few counts of this clone. This chain links TRGV9 with TRGJP. This CDR3 region has 15 residues. Per germline, CDR1 GITISATS and CDR2 ISYDGTV (reference sequence). The trim removed 4 bases at V and 5 bases at J, leaving 2 bases unmatched. CDR3 residues: CALWEKELGKKIKVF. CDR3 in DNA: TGTGCCTTGTGGGAAAAAGAGTTGGGCAAAAAAATCAAGGTATTT.

This clone was observed a handful of times. The J gene is TRGJP1, the V gene TRGV10. TRGV10 is placed among ORFs of uncertain function. CDR3 size: 14 residues. CDR3 protein: CANRGDTTGWFKIF. DNA of the CDR3: TGTGCCAATCGTGGGGATACCACTGGTTGGTTCAAGATATTT.

Only a few counts were recorded for this clone. V is TRGV2 and J is TRGJ1 or TRGJ2. Trimming at V came to 6 bases and at J to 4 bases, leaving 9 bases not matched to a gene. CDR1 EGSNGY and CDR2 YDSYNSKV come from the germline V gene. The CDR3 sequence is 13 residues long. The CDR3 is CATWKMGYYKKLF. The CDR3 DNA follows: TGTGCCACCTGGAAAATGGGCTATTATAAGAAACTCTTT.

This chain joins TRGV9 and TRGJ1 or TRGJ2. Germline lookup yields CDR1 GITISATS and CDR2 ISYDGTV (reference sequence). V lost 5 bases and J lost 0; bases outside the gene matches: 7. The CDR3 is made up of 14 amino acids. The CDR3 reads CALWGGGNYYKKLF. The DNA for the CDR3 is TGTGCCTTGTGGGGGGGGGGGAATTATTATAAGAAACTCTTT.

This clone was observed a few times. A far bigger clonotype differs at one base, so this is likely a read error. The sample holds other DNA sequences that translate to the same CDR3. This chain joins TRGV8 and TRGJP2. Germline V CDR1 and CDR2: VENAVY, YDSYNSRV. The length of the CDR3 is 16 residues. The CDR3 spells CATWITGRSSDWIKTF. CDR3 in DNA: TGTGCAACCTGGATTACCGGGCGTAGTAGTGATTGGATCAAGACGTTT.

This clone was seen more than once but under ten times. The J gene is TRGJP, the V gene TRGV9. V lost 0 bases to trimming and J lost 8 bases; unmatched junction nucleotides: 4. The CDR3 is made up of 16 amino acids. Per germline, CDR1 GITISATS and CDR2 ISYDGTV (reference sequence). The CDR3 sequence is CALWEVRQLGKKIKVF. DNA for the CDR3: TGTGCCTTGTGGGAGGTGCGGCAGTTGGGCAAAAAAATCAAGGTATTT.

In its sample, this clone ranks as large (0.1 to 1%). The chain links TRGV8 to TRGJ1 or TRGJ2. The trim removed 2 bases at V and 2 bases at J, leaving 3 bases unmatched. Looked up from germline, CDR1 is VENAVY and CDR2 is YDSYNSRV. This CDR3 is 13 amino acids long. CDR3 sequence (DNA): TGTGCCACCTGGGATAAGGATTATTATAAGAAACTCTTT. It codes for CATWDKDYYKKLF.

In this sample, this clone turned up a few times. The rearrangement uses TRGV8 and TRGJ1 or TRGJ2. Germline CDR1 is VENAVY and CDR2 is YDSYNSRV. After removal of 2 bases from V and 10 bases from J, the junction contained 5 bases not matched to a gene. This CDR3 spans 11 amino acids. In nucleotides, the CDR3 is TGTGCCACCTGGGATACCTGGAAGAAACTCTTT. Translating gives CATWDTWKKLF.

This clone is large (0.1 to 1%) by share. The V call is TRGV5, the J call TRGJP2. Germline V gene data show CDR1 as VINAFY and CDR2 as YDVSNSKD. V shed 3 bases, J shed 6 bases, and the junction held 10 bases outside the gene matches. This CDR3 contains 15 residues. The CDR3 DNA follows: TGTGCCACCTGGGACGACCGAAGGGGTGATTGGATCAAGACGTTT. This codes for CATWDDRRGDWIKTF.

The sample holds one count of this clone. V usage is TRGV5 and J usage is TRGJP1. V lost 3 bases to trimming and J lost 3 bases; unmatched junction nucleotides: 10. This CDR3 is 16 amino acids long. Germline loops: CDR1 VINAFY, CDR2 YDVSNSKD. The CDR3 loop is CATWDSLWATGWFKIF. CDR3 coding DNA: TGTGCCACCTGGGACTCCCTTTGGGCCACTGGTTGGTTCAAGATATTT.

V gene TRGV9 combines with J gene TRGJP2. With 6 bases clipped from V and 0 bases from J, the junction kept 16 bases outside the gene matches. The CDR3 extends over 18 amino acids. The germline gives CDR1 GITISATS, CDR2 ISYDGTV (reference sequence). The CDR3: CALWKNQGGDSSDWIKTF. CDR3 sequence (DNA): TGTGCCTTGTGGAAAAATCAAGGAGGGGATAGTAGTGATTGGATCAAGACGTTT.

This clone was observed a few times. The same CDR3 can be traced to other DNA sequences in this sample. The gene calls are TRGV10 and TRGJP1. TRGV10 has ORF status, its function being uncertain. This CDR3 comprises 14 residues. V trimming: 8 bases; J trimming: 2 bases; junction bases outside the gene matches: 6. CDR3 sequence: CAAWDLTTGWFKIF. In DNA, the CDR3 is TGTGCTGCGTGGGATTTAACCACTGGTTGGTTCAAGATATTT.

This rearrangement joins TRGV2 to TRGJ1 or TRGJ2. Germline CDR1 EGSNGY, CDR2 YDSYNSKV. The CDR3 spans 13 residues. The trim removed 3 bases at V and 0 bases at J, leaving 2 bases unmatched. The CDR3 region is CATWDWNYYKKLF. CDR3 nucleotides: TGTGCCACCTGGGACTGGAATTATTATAAGAAACTCTTT.

The chain combines TRGV5 with TRGJ1 or TRGJ2. Trimming removed 0 bases from V and 10 bases from J; junction bases left unmatched: 12. The CDR3 spans 14 residues. The germline CDR1 and CDR2 sequences are VINAFY and YDVSNSKD. This CDR3 reads CATWDRPMQEKKLF. As DNA, the CDR3 is TGTGCCACCTGGGACAGGCCGATGCAAGAAAAGAAACTCTTT.

This clone came up a few times. The chain joins TRGV10 to TRGJ1 or TRGJ2. TRGV10 is flagged as an ORF with uncertain function. The CDR3 consists of 11 residues. The ends lost 8 bases at V and 2 bases at J; junction bases unmatched: 1. The CDR3 DNA is TGTGCTGCGTGGGATTATTATAAGAAACTCTTT. Its protein is CAAWDYYKKLF.

This clone was detected only a few times. This sequence joins TRGV8 and TRGJP2. With 2 bases clipped from V and 4 bases from J, the junction kept 13 bases outside the gene matches. This CDR3 is 17 amino acids long. Germline V gene data show CDR1 as VENAVY and CDR2 as YDSYNSRV. The CDR3 nucleotides are TGTGCCACCTGGGATATCCTCACGCCGACTAGTGATTGGATCAAGACGTTT. Protein: CATWDILTPTSDWIKTF.

The chain has TRGV5 and TRGJP2. With 2 bases clipped from V and 1 base from J, the junction kept 1 base outside the gene matches. Looked up from germline, CDR1 is VINAFY and CDR2 is YDVSNSKD. The CDR3 contains 14 residues. The chain's CDR3 is CATWDTSSDWIKTF. The CDR3 nucleotides are TGTGCCACCTGGGACACTAGTAGTGATTGGATCAAGACGTTT.

V usage is TRGV8 and J usage is TRGJ1 or TRGJ2. The germline CDR1 and CDR2 sequences are VENAVY and YDSYNSRV. Trimming took 3 bases from V and 0 from J; bases not matched to a gene: 5. The CDR3 is 14 residues long. The CDR3 coding sequence is TGTGCCACCTGGGATGTCACGAATTATTATAAGAAACTCTTT. This gives the protein CATWDVTNYYKKLF.

In this sample, this clone is hyperexpanded (1% or more). This sequence joins TRGV9 and TRGJ1 or TRGJ2. Germline-derived CDR1 and CDR2 are GITISATS and ISYDGTV (reference sequence). The CDR3 sequence is 10 residues long. Losses at the gene ends were 0 bases for V and 12 bases for J; bases not matched to a gene: 2. CDR3 loop: CALWEVWKLF. The CDR3 DNA reads TGTGCCTTGTGGGAGGTGTGGAAACTCTTT.

There are a few counts of this clone. The chain combines TRGV8 with TRGJ1 or TRGJ2. Germline V gives CDR1 VENAVY, CDR2 YDSYNSRV. CDR3 size: 14 residues. Unmatched junction bases numbered 16, after V lost 6 bases and J lost 8 bases. Here the CDR3 reads CATWQGTAGHKKLF. The CDR3 coding sequence is TGTGCCACCTGGCAGGGGACGGCCGGCCATAAGAAACTCTTT.